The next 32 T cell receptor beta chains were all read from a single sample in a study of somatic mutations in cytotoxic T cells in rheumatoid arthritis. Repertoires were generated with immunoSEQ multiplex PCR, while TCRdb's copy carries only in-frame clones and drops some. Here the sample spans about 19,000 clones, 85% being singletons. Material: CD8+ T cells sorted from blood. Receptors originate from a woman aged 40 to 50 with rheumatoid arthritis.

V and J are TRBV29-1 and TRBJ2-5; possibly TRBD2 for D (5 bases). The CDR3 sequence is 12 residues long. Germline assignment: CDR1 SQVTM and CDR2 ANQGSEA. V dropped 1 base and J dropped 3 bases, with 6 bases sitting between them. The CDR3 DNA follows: TGCAGCGTTGAAGTGGAGGAAGAGACCCAGTACTTC. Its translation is CSVEVEEETQYF.

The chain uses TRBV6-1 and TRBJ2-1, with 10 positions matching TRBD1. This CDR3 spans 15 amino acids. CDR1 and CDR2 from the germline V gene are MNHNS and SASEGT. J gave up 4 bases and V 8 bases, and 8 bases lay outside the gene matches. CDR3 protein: CASRHGTGAYNEQFF. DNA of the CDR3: TGTGCCAGCCGCCACGGGACAGGGGCATACAATGAGCAGTTCTTC.

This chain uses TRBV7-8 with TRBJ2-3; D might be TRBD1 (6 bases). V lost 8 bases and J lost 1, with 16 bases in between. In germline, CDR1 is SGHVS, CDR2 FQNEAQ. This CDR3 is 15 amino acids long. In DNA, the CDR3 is TGTGCCAGCTGGACACAGGACAGCCGCACAGATACGCAGTATTTT. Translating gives CASWTQDSRTDTQYF. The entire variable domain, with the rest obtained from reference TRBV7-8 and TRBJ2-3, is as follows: GAGVSQSPRYKVAKRGQDVALRCDPISGHVSLFWYQQALGQGPEFLTYFQNEAQLDKSGLPSDRFFAERPEGSVSTLKIQRTQQEDSAVYLCASWTQDSRTDTQYFGPGTRLTVL.

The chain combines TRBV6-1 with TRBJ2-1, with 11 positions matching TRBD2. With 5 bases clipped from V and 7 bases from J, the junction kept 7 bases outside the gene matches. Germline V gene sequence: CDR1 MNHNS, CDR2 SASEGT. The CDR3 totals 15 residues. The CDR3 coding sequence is TGTGCCAGCAGTTTAGCGGGGGGGCCGCTAAATGAGCAGTTCTTC. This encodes CASSLAGGPLNEQFF.

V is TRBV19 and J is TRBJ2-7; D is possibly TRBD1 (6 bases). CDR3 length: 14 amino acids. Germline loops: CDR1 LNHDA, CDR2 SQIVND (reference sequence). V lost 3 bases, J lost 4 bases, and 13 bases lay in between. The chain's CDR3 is CASSIGDTGYEQYF. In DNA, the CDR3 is TGTGCCAGTAGTATCGGGGACACTGGATACGAGCAGTACTTC.

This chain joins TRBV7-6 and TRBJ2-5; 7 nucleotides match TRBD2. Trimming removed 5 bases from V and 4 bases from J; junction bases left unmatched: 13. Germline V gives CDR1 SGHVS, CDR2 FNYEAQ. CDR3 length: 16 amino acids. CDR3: CASSGASGYERETQYF. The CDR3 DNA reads TGTGCCAGCAGCGGTGCTAGCGGCTATGAACGAGAGACCCAGTACTTC.

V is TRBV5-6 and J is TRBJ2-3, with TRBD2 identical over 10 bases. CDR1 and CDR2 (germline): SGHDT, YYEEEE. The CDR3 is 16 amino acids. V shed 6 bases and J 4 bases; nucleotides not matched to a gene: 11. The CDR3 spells CASNSKREGPADTQYF. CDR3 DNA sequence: TGTGCCAGCAACTCGAAGCGGGAGGGCCCGGCAGATACGCAGTATTTT.

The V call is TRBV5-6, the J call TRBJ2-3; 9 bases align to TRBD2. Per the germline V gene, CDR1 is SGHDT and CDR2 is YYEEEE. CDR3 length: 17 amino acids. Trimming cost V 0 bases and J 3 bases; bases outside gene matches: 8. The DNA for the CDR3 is TGTGCCAGCAGCTTGGGGGGCGGGACTAGCTCTACAGATACGCAGTATTTT. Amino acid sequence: CASSLGGGTSSTDTQYF.

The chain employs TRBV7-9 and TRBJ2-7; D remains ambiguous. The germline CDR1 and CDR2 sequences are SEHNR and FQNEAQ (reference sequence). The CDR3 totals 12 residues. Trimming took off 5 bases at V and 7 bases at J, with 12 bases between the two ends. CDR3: CASSPPEVEQYF. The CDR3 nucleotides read TGTGCCAGCAGCCCTCCTGAGGTAGAGCAGTACTTC.

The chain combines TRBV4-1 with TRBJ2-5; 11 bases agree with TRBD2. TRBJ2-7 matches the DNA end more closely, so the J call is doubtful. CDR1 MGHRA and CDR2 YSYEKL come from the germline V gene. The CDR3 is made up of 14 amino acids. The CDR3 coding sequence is TGCGCCAGCAGCCCCGGGACTAGCGGATACGAGCAGTACTTC. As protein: CASSPGTSGYEQYF.

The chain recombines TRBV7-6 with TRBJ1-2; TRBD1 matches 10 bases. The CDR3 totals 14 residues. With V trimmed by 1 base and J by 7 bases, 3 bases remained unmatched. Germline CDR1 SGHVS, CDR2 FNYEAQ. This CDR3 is CASSLEGTGVGYTF. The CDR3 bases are TGTGCCAGCAGCTTAGAGGGGACAGGGGTTGGCTACACCTTC.

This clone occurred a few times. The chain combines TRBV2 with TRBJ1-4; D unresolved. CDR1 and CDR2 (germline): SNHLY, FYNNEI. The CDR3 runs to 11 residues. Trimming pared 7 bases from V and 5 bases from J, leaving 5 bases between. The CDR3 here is CASTGNEKLFF. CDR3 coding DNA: TGTGCCAGCACCGGGAATGAAAAACTGTTTTTT. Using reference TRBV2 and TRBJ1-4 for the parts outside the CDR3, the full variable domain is EPEVTQTPSHQVTQMGQEVILRCVPISNHLYFYWYRQILGQKVEFLVSFYNNEISEKSEIFDDQFSVERPDGSNFTLKIRSTKLEDSAMYFCASTGNEKLFFGSGTQLSVL.

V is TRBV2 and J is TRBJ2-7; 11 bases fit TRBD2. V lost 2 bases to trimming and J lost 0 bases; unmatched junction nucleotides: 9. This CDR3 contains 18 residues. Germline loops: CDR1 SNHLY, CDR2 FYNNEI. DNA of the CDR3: TGTGCCAGCAGTGAATTAGCGGGAGGGTTAATAAGCTCCTACGAGCAGTACTTC. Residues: CASSELAGGLISSYEQYF.

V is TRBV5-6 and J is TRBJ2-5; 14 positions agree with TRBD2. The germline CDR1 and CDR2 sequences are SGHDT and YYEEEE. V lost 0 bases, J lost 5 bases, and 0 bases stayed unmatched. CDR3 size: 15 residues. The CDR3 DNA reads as TGTGCCAGCAGCTTGGGACTAGCGGGGGGGGAGACCCAGTACTTC. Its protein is CASSLGLAGGETQYF.

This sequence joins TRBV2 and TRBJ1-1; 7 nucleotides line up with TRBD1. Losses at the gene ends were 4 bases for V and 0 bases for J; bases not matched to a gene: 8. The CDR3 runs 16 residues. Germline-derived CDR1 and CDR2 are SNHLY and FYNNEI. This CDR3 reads CASSAGTAILNTEAFF. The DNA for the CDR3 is TGTGCCAGCAGTGCGGGGACAGCGATTTTGAACACTGAAGCTTTCTTT.

The CDR3 DNA reads as TGTGCCAGCAGCGTAGAGATCGGGTCCTACAATGAGCAGTTCTTC. It codes for CASSVEIGSYNEQFF. This chain uses TRBV9 with TRBJ2-1; D gene ambiguous. The CDR3 consists of 15 residues. Between the trimmed V and J ends, which lost 0 bases and 1 base, there was a span of 8 bases. From germline, CDR1 is SGDLS and CDR2 YYNGEE.

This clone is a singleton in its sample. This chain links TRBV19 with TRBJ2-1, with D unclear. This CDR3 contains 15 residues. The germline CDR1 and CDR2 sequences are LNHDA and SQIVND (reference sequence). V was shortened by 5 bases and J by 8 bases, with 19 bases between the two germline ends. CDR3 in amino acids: CASSPRLGQRHEQFF. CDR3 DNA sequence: TGTGCCAGTAGTCCACGACTCGGCCAGAGGCATGAGCAGTTCTTC.

The CDR3 loop is CASSIGTAYEQYF. DNA for the CDR3: TGTGCCAGTAGTATAGGAACGGCCTACGAGCAGTACTTC. The rearrangement joins TRBV19 to TRBJ2-7; the D is unclear. The CDR3 totals 13 residues. V was trimmed by 1 base and J by 2 bases, leaving 6 bases between them. Germline values: CDR1 LNHDA, CDR2 SQIVND (reference sequence).

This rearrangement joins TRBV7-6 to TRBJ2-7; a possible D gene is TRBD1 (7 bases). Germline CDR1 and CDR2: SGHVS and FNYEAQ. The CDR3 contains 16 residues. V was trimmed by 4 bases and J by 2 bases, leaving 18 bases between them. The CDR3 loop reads CASSSQGGVGTYEQYF. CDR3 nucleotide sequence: TGTGCCAGCAGCTCTCAGGGGGGAGTAGGCACCTACGAGCAGTACTTC.

This chain's CDR3 is CASSGGTGGSTGNYGYTF. The CDR3 DNA reads as TGTGCCAGCAGTGGAGGGACAGGGGGATCAACGGGCAACTATGGCTACACCTTC. V is TRBV6-1 and J is TRBJ1-2, with 11 nucleotides matching TRBD1. V was clipped by 4 bases and J by 2 bases; unmatched bases: 12. CDR1 MNHNS and CDR2 SASEGT come from the germline V gene. CDR3 length: 18 amino acids.

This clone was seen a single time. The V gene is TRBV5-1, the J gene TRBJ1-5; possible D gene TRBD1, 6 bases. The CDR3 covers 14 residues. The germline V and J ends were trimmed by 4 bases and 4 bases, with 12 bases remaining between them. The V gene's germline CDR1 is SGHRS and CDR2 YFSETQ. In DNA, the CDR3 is TGCGCCAGCAGCCCGAGGGGGGGAAATCAGCCCCAGCATTTT. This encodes CASSPRGGNQPQHF.

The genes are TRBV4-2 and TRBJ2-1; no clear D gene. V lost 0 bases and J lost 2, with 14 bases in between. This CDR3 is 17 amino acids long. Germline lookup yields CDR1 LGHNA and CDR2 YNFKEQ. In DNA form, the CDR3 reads TGTGCCAGCAGCCAAGATACTGTACGTGAGACCTACAATGAGCAGTTCTTC. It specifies CASSQDTVRETYNEQFF.

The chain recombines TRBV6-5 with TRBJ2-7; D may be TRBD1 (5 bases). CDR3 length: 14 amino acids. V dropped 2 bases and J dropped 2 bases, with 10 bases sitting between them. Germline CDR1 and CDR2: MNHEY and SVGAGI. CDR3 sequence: CASSYGRGPYEQYF. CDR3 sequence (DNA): TGTGCCAGCAGTTACGGAAGGGGTCCCTACGAGCAGTACTTC.

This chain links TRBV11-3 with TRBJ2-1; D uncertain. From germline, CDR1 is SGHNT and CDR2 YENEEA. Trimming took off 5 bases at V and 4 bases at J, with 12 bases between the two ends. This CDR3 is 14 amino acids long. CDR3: CASSGRIGYNEQFF. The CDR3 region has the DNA TGTGCCAGCAGCGGCAGGATCGGTTACAATGAGCAGTTCTTC.

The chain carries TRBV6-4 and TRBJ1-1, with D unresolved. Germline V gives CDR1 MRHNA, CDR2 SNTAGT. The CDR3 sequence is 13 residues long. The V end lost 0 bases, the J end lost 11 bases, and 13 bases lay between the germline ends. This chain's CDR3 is CASSDSSLAPAFF. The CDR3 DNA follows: TGTGCCAGCAGTGACTCGTCCCTAGCTCCCGCTTTCTTT.

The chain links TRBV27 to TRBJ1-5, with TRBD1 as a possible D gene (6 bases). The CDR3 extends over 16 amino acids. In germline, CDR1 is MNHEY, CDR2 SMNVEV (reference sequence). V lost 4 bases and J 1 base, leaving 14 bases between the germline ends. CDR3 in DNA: TGTGCCAGCAGTTGGGGAGGGGGGGCAAGCAATCAGCCCCAGCATTTT. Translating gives CASSWGGGASNQPQHF.

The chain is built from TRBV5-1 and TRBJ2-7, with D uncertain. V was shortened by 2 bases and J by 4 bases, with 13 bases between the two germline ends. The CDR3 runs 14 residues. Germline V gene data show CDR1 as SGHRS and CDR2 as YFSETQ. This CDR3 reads CASSFGSTTYEQYF. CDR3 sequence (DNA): TGCGCCAGCAGCTTTGGGTCCACTACTTACGAGCAGTACTTC.

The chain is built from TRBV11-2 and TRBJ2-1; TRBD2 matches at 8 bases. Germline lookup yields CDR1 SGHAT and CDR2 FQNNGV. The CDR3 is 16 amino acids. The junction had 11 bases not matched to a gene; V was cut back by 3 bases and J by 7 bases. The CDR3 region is CASSFGSGMMGNEQFF. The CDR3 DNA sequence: TGTGCCAGCAGCTTTGGTAGCGGGATGATGGGGAATGAGCAGTTCTTC.

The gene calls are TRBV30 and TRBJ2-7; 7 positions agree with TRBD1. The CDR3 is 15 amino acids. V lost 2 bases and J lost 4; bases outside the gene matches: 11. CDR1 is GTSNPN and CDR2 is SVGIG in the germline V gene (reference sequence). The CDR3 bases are TGTGCCTGGAGTCAACAGGGGCCCGGTCATTACGAGCAGTACTTC. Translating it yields CAWSQQGPGHYEQYF.

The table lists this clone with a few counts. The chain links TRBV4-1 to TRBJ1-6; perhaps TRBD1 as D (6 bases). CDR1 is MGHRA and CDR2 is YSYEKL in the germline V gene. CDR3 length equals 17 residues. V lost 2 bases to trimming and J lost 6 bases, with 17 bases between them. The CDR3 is CASSQWGGGLSNSPLHF. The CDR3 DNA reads TGCGCCAGCAGCCAATGGGGTGGGGGCCTTAGTAATTCACCCCTCCACTTT.

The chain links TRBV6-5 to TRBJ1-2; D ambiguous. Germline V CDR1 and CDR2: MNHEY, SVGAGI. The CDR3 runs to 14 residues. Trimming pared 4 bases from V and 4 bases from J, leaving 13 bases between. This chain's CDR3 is CASSFTETTYGYTF. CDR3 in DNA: TGTGCCAGCAGTTTTACAGAGACAACCTATGGCTACACCTTC.

CDR3 region: CASSPTLASGARLVIYNEQFF. CDR3 bases: TGTGCCAGCAGTCCGACCCTCGCGAGCGGGGCTCGTTTAGTTATATACAATGAGCAGTTCTTC. The chain couples TRBV27 to TRBJ2-1; 7 positions match TRBD2. The CDR3 length is 21 residues. From germline, CDR1 is MNHEY and CDR2 SMNVEV (reference sequence). V lost 5 bases, J lost 4 bases, and 26 bases stayed unmatched.